This is a list of T cell receptor beta chains from one sample in a study of OX40 agonist ivuxolimab in advanced cancers. TCRdb's copy holds only in-frame clones and misses some; the assay was immunoSEQ multiplex PCR. The table lists tens of thousands of clones, 83% of them singletons. The specimen was CD4+ or CD8+ T cells sorted from blood, collected in a trial of the OX40 agonist ivuxolimab. The receptors originated from an adult with an advanced solid tumor such as melanoma, head and neck, liver or kidney cancer. Both conserved end residues are part of each CDR3. D genes are given only for firm matches. Where a row states a size, it is once, few, many or the class of an expanded clone; other rows omit it.

j_call d_call v_call clone_size cdr3_nt cdr3_aa
TRBJ2-7 - TRBV7-8 - TGTGCCAGCAGCTTAGGGGGCGTCGAGCAGTACTTC CASSLGGVEQYF
TRBJ2-1 TRBD2 TRBV6-5 - TGTGCCTCCACGGGGCTAGCGGGGGGATTTGAGCAGTTCTTC CASTGLAGGFEQFF
TRBJ2-1 - TRBV2 - TGTGCCAGCAGTTCCCGGGACCCAAGGGATGAGCAGTTCTTC CASSSRDPRDEQFF
TRBJ2-5 TRBD2 TRBV5-1 - TGCGCCAGCAGGCAAGCGGGGTACCAAGAGACCCAGTACTTC CASRQAGYQETQYF
TRBJ1-1 - TRBV6-5 - TGTGCCAGCACCAAATCCTGGGGGGCAAGTACTGAAGCTTTCTTT CASTKSWGASTEAFF
TRBJ2-7 - TRBV18 - TGTGCCAGCTCACCGTTAACTAGCCACGAGCAGTACTTC CASSPLTSHEQYF
TRBJ2-7 - TRBV5-1 - TGCGCCAGCAGCTTGGATCCCACAGGCGACTTCTACGAGCAGTACTTC CASSLDPTGDFYEQYF
TRBJ2-7 - TRBV18 few TGTGCCAGCTCTCGAGATCCAACGGAGTACGAGCAGTACTTC CASSRDPTEYEQYF
TRBJ2-1 TRBD2 TRBV5-1 - TGCGCCAGCAGCTTGATAGCGGGGGGGCTGAATGAGCAGTTCTTC CASSLIAGGLNEQFF
TRBJ1-2 - TRBV6-1 - TGTGCCAGCAGCCTAGTCGGACAGTATGGCTACACCTTC CASSLVGQYGYTF
TRBJ1-1 - TRBV6-5 - TGTGCCAGCGACATTGGTGAAGCTTTCTTT CASDIGEAFF
TRBJ2-5 - TRBV10-3 few TGTGCCATCAAGCACGACCAAGAGACCCAGTACTTC CAIKHDQETQYF
TRBJ2-5 TRBD1 TRBV27 - TGTGCCAGCAGTTTTTCAGGGGGCGTACAAGAGACCCAGTACTTC CASSFSGGVQETQYF
TRBJ1-1 - TRBV19 once TGTGCCAGTACTATCGGACCGACACCTCCGAACACTGAAGCTTTCTTT CASTIGPTPPNTEAFF
TRBJ1-1 TRBD1 TRBV7-9 - TGTGCCAGCAGCCGTGGGGACAGGAACACTGAAGCTTTCTTT CASSRGDRNTEAFF
TRBJ2-1 TRBD2 TRBV4-2 - TGTGCCAGCAGCCAAGATAGCGGGGCCCACAATGAGCAGTTCTTC CASSQDSGAHNEQFF
TRBJ1-1 - TRBV5-6 once TGTGCCAGCAGCAACAGGAACACTGAAGCTTTCTTT CASSNRNTEAFF
TRBJ2-7 - TRBV5-4 - TGTGCCAGCAGCTTCCCAGGGGACTACGAGCAGTACTTC CASSFPGDYEQYF
TRBJ2-7 - TRBV5-4 - TGTGCCAGCAGCGTCGTCGGGGCTTACGAGCAGTACTTC CASSVVGAYEQYF
TRBJ2-7 TRBD2 TRBV30 - TGTGCCTGGAGTACGTCAAGCGGGGGGGCCTACGAGCAGTACTTC CAWSTSSGGAYEQYF
TRBJ1-4 - TRBV18 - TGTGCCAGCTCAGGTGGGGCGCAGGAAAAACTGTTTTTT CASSGGAQEKLFF
TRBJ2-3 - TRBV5-8 - TGTGCCAGCAGCTACGGGGGCGGGGGCCAAGGTACGCAGTATTTT CASSYGGGGQGTQYF
TRBJ1-2 - TRBV6-6 once TGTGCCAGCAGTCCGGGCCGGGAAAACTATGGCTACACCTTC CASSPGRENYGYTF
TRBJ2-7 - TRBV19 once TGTGCCAGTACCGAAACAGGGCGGAGGCCGGAGCAGTACTTC CASTETGRRPEQYF
TRBJ1-1 - TRBV28 - TGTGCCAGCAGTTTGATGCTGAACACTGAAGCTTTCTTT CASSLMLNTEAFF
TRBJ2-7 - TRBV11-2 - TGTGCCAGCAGCTTAGAAGGGGCCCGTCGCTACGAGCAGTACTTC CASSLEGARRYEQYF
TRBJ1-3 - TRBV11-2 once TGTGCCAGCAGCCTCGGGGGGGACACTGGAAACACCATATATTTT CASSLGGDTGNTIYF
TRBJ2-7 TRBD2 TRBV28 - TGTGCCAGCAGTTTATTGAGCGGGGTCAATGGCGAGCAGTACTTC CASSLLSGVNGEQYF
TRBJ2-5 - TRBV5-4 - TGTGCCAGCAGCGCAGCTACGGAAGAGACCCAGTACTTC CASSAATEETQYF
TRBJ2-1 - TRBV5-4 - TGTGCCACAAGGTGGGGACCCTACAATGAGCAGTTCTTC CATRWGPYNEQFF
TRBJ2-7 TRBD1 TRBV11-2 - TGTGCCAGCAGCTCCCAGAATTTCCTCGGGACAGGTTCCTACGAGCAGTACTTC CASSSQNFLGTGSYEQYF
TRBJ2-5 - TRBV7-3 - TGCGCCAGCAGCTTATTCTTCGGAGAGACCCAGTACTTC CASSLFFGETQYF
TRBJ2-5 - TRBV5-4 - TGTGCCAGCAGCCCCCCGTTGGGGACCCAGTACTTC CASSPPLGTQYF
TRBJ1-5 TRBD1 TRBV28 once TGTGCCAGCAGTGAGGACAGGGGTATGGGGCAGCCCCAGCATTTT CASSEDRGMGQPQHF
TRBJ2-5 - TRBV5-1 - TGCGCCAGCAGCGCCGGATCTAGAGAGGGGACCCAGTACTTC CASSAGSREGTQYF
TRBJ2-1 TRBD1 TRBV2 few TGTGCCAGCAGTGAAGAGACAGGGAGATATGAGCAGTTCTTC CASSEETGRYEQFF
TRBJ1-5 TRBD1 TRBV5-4 - TGTGCCAACAGCTTTTTAGAGGACAGGGGGAGGGTTTGGAGCAATCAGCCCCAGCATTTT CANSFLEDRGRVWSNQPQHF
TRBJ1-1 - TRBV10-3 - TGTGCCACCAATTCCGCCACCCCCCCCGAAGCTTTCTTT CATNSATPPEAFF
TRBJ2-7 TRBD2 TRBV5-1 - TGCGCCAGCAGCTCTACTAGCGGGGGGCCTTATGACTCCTACGAGCAGTACTTC CASSSTSGGPYDSYEQYF
TRBJ1-6 - TRBV6-5 - TGTGCCAGCACCAAGGGGGGTGGGGTACCCCTCCACTTT CASTKGGGVPLHF
TRBJ1-1 - TRBV14 - TGTGCCAGCAGCTCCTCTGGGAACACTGAAGCTTTCTTT CASSSSGNTEAFF
TRBJ1-1 - TRBV19 - TGTGCCAGTAGTATACGAAGAGGGGCGGCCACTGAAGCTTTCTTT CASSIRRGAATEAFF